Described below is a single T cell receptor (beta chain) sequence and its context. In each PCR, synthetic TCR analog templates were spiked in. Assay: immunoSEQ multiplex PCR; the TCRdb copy retains only in-frame clones and omits some. The sample holds 20,000 to 25,000 clones; almost 90% are singletons and the top ten take 15% to 20%. This sample was included in a study of PD-L1 blockade in urothelial cancer. CDR3 length: 16 amino acids. Germline V lookup: CDR1 SGDLS, CDR2 YYNGEE. The J segment lost 9 bases and the V segment lost 3 bases, leaving 9 bases of the junction unmatched. The input for sequencing was PBMCs, taken around atezolizumab (anti-PD-L1) treatment. The receptor's source is a woman aged 60-70 years with urothelial cancer. V is TRBV9 and J is TRBJ1-4, with 12 bases that match TRBD1. Here the CDR3 reads CASSGGQGATVQKLFF. Here the CDR3 DNA reads TGTGCCAGCAGCGGGGGACAGGGGGCCACGGTTCAAAAACTGTTTTTT.